The rows below give T cell receptor beta chains drawn from one sample of a study of blood T cell repertoires in COVID-19. The table came from immunoSEQ multiplex PCR; TCRdb's copy has only in-frame clones and leaves some out. The table has fewer than 350,000 clones, about 86% seen once. The sample taken for sequencing was peripheral blood. These receptors were taken from a woman aged 70-85 years with COVID-19, enrolled during active disease. CDR3s include the opening cysteine and the closing phenylalanine or tryptophan.

J gene | V gene | CDR3 protein
TRBJ2-2 | TRBV11-2 | CASSLGGATGELFF
TRBJ1-6 | TRBV19 | CASSVNYIQGSSYNSPLHF
TRBJ2-5 | TRBV7-9 | CASSLLGAQETQYF
TRBJ1-3 | TRBV14 | CASTTGYSGNTIYF
TRBJ2-1 | TRBV13 | CASSLGGRASYNEQFF
TRBJ2-1 | TRBV11-3 | CASSPGLADYNEQFF
TRBJ2-1 | TRBV6-6 | CASSLGGATYNEQFF
TRBJ1-1 | TRBV5-1 | CASSLGRPGGLGTEAFF
TRBJ2-5 | TRBV2 | CASSERVGGETQYF
TRBJ2-3 | TRBV18 | CASSPNGGANTQYF
TRBJ1-1 | TRBV14 | CASSSDRENWRVDTEAFF
TRBJ2-7 | TRBV4-3 | CASSHDTSSSYEQYF
TRBJ2-7 | TRBV19 | CASSPRQGAYEQYF
TRBJ1-3 | TRBV12-3/TRBV12-4 | CASSFYSGNTIYF
TRBJ1-2 | TRBV5-6 | CASSFADREAGYTF
TRBJ2-1 | TRBV11-2 | CASSLTDNEQFF
TRBJ2-1 | TRBV4-3 | CASSQVFTGPEINEQFF
TRBJ1-4 | TRBV5-8 | CASSFGTSATNEKLFF
TRBJ1-2 | TRBV4-3 | CASSQDVGQVVGYTF
TRBJ2-7 | TRBV5-4 | CASSLEPTYEQYF
TRBJ1-2 | TRBV4-2 | CASSQRPGTEYGYTF
TRBJ2-3 | TRBV24-1 | CATSDLGTGGTDTQYF
TRBJ1-6 | TRBV5-1 | CASSSGQGYNSPLHF
TRBJ1-1 | TRBV10-1 | CASSESVENEAFF
TRBJ2-3 | TRBV15 | CATSTHTDTQYF
TRBJ1-6 | TRBV19 | CASRGQGAVNNSPLHF
TRBJ2-2 | TRBV15 | CATSPGRLATGELFF
TRBJ1-2 | TRBV10-3 | CAISERELGGYTF
TRBJ2-1 | TRBV9 | CASSPRVSSYNEQFF
TRBJ1-1 | TRBV6-2/TRBV6-3 | CASSATGFGAFF
TRBJ2-7 | TRBV29-1 | CSVGRADTYEQYF
TRBJ1-1 | TRBV9 | CASSVEENTEAFF
TRBJ2-7 | TRBV19 | CASSLRGGLNYEQYF
TRBJ1-1 | TRBV6-5 | CASSYRPLLMNTEAFF
TRBJ1-1 | TRBV7-9 | CASSSGQYTEAFF
TRBJ2-4 | TRBV24-1 | CATSGAGAVDIQYF
TRBJ2-2 | TRBV27 | CASSLSVTSGGTGELFF
TRBJ1-5 | TRBV19 | CASSIERGASNQPQHF
TRBJ2-3 | TRBV7-2 | CASSLAGLAGQYF
TRBJ1-2 | TRBV27 | CASSLQGTYGYTF
TRBJ2-3 | TRBV3-1/TRBV3-2 | CASSLGGGQYF
TRBJ2-4 | TRBV3-1/TRBV3-2 | CASSHPKLGAQTRAKNIQYF
TRBJ1-1 | TRBV27 | CASRPRGGNTEAFF
TRBJ1-2 | TRBV6-5 | CASSYTGSPNYGYTF
TRBJ2-5 | TRBV3-1/TRBV3-2 | CASSRGLIETQYF
TRBJ1-2 | TRBV12-3/TRBV12-4 | CASSIRIENGYTF
TRBJ1-2 | TRBV9 | CASSVGEGPGGYTF
TRBJ2-5 | TRBV6-5 | CASSYYWTRIQETQYF
TRBJ2-2 | TRBV6-5 | CASSPHGRRTGELFF
TRBJ1-1 | TRBV28 | CASSSPLAGGAGTEAFF
TRBJ2-5 | TRBV11-2 | CASSSGTGENF
TRBJ2-1 | TRBV5-4 | CASSLAILTYNEQFF
TRBJ2-3 | TRBV10-3 | CAISETGNSYTDTQYF
TRBJ1-1 | TRBV2 | CASRGGQLNTEAFF
TRBJ2-3 | TRBV19 | CASSGRGVTDTQYF